The clone carrying this T cell receptor beta chain was seen many times. The antigen remains unidentified. A NOSPECS grade of at least 4, a Clinical Activity Score of at least 3 and duration under 3 months were recorded in ophthalmopathy patients. PBMCs were derived from roughly 10 ml fresh peripheral blood. Researchers amplified the TCR beta CDR3 regions from RNA transcripts. The TCR CDR3 first-round RT-PCR relied on the HTBI primer set. TCRdb reprocessed the multiplex PCR reads with MiXCR, giving one entry per CDR3 protein. The data hold 530,000 or so distinct CDR3 sequences, with approximately 24% observed a single time. This specimen belongs to a study of T cells in Graves' hyperthyroidism and ophthalmopathy. Study-level results: A median around 5.9 months before onset, the model predicted ophthalmopathy.

V shed 6 bases and J 5 bases; nucleotides not matched to a gene: 7. The CDR3 runs 13 residues. The germline CDR1 and CDR2 sequences are MNHEY and SVGEGT. The chain has TRBV6-2 or TRBV6-3 and TRBJ2-7; 7 bases are shared with TRBD2. The clonotype comes from a woman in her 30s with Graves' ophthalmopathy. Input material: blood. CDR3 loop: CASSNRLANEQYF. CDR3 nucleotides: TGTGCCAGCAGCAACAGACTAGCCAACGAGCAGTACTTC.